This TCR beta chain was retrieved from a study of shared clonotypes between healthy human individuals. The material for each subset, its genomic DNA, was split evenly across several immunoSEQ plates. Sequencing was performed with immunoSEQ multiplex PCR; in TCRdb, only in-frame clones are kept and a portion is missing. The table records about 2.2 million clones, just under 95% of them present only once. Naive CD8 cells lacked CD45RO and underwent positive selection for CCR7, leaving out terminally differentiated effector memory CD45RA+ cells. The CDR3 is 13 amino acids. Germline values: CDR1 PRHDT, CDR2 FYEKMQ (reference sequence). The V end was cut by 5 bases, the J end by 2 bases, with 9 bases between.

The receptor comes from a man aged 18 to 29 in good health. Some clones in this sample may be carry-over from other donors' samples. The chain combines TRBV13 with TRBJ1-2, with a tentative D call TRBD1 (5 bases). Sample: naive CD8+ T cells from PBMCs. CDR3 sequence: CASSQQENYGYTF. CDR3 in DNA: TGTGCCAGCAGCCAACAGGAGAACTATGGCTACACCTTC.